One sample yielded the 25 T cell receptor beta chains listed below, sequenced in a study of OX40 agonist ivuxolimab in advanced cancers. Produced via immunoSEQ multiplex PCR; TCRdb's table is partial and in-frame only. The repertoire holds about 31,000 clones, approximately 91% seen once, with about 53% in the top ten. Sample: CD4+ or CD8+ T cells sorted from blood, taken in a trial of the OX40 agonist ivuxolimab. Every receptor here comes from an adult with an advanced solid tumor such as melanoma, head and neck, liver or kidney cancer.

The V and J genes are TRBV20-1 and TRBJ2-7, with 10 nucleotides matching TRBD2. Germline CDR1 is DFQATT and CDR2 is SNEGSKA (reference sequence). This CDR3 has 11 residues. The V segment lost 7 bases and the J segment 6 bases; nucleotides outside the gene matches: 3. CDR3 in amino acids: CSGSGGSEQYF. The CDR3 region has the DNA TGCAGTGGTAGCGGGGGGTCCGAGCAGTACTTC.

This clone was detected a few times. The CDR3: CASSVSGANQPQHF. Written as DNA, the CDR3 is TGTGCCAGCAGCGTCTCAGGGGCCAATCAGCCCCAGCATTTT. The J gene is TRBJ1-5, the V gene TRBV9; the D gene is possibly TRBD1 (6 bases). V gave up 2 bases and J gave up 3 bases, with 9 bases separating them. CDR1 is SGDLS, CDR2 YYNGEE, per germline. The CDR3 extends over 14 amino acids.

The J gene is TRBJ2-7, the V gene TRBV6-5, with D perhaps TRBD1 or TRBD2 (6 bases each). The CDR3 is 13 residues long. The germline CDR1 and CDR2 sequences are MNHEY and SVGAGI. The V end was cut by 2 bases, the J end by 2 bases, with 7 bases between. The CDR3 spells CASSYRGAYEQYF. CDR3 sequence (DNA): TGTGCCAGCAGTTACAGGGGGGCCTACGAGCAGTACTTC.

This chain links TRBV6-1 with TRBJ2-7; D is unclear. Deletions cut 6 bases from V and 3 bases from J, with 6 bases between. CDR1 MNHNS and CDR2 SASEGT come from the germline V gene. The CDR3 loop spans 11 amino acids. CDR3 coding DNA: TGTGCCAGCAGGGCCGTCTACGAGCAGTACTTC. Residues: CASRAVYEQYF.

The chain uses TRBV27 and TRBJ1-1; D is possibly TRBD1 (5 bases). CDR3 length: 16 amino acids. V was pared by 5 bases and J by 8 bases, with 24 bases between. Germline V gives CDR1 MNHEY, CDR2 SMNVEV (reference sequence). The CDR3 is CASSPIDLNRDGEAFF. CDR3 coding DNA: TGTGCCAGCAGTCCGATAGACCTAAACCGGGACGGAGAAGCTTTCTTT.

The genes are TRBV7-8 and TRBJ1-4; D unresolved. Trimming removed 5 bases at V and 0 bases at J, with 13 bases between. This CDR3 has 16 amino acids. CDR1 and CDR2 from the germline V gene are SGHVS and FQNEAQ. This CDR3 reads CASSDLGGTTNEKLFF. CDR3 nucleotides: TGTGCCAGCAGCGATTTGGGTGGGACAACTAATGAAAAACTGTTTTTT.

V and J are TRBV2 and TRBJ2-3; 15 nucleotides agree with TRBD2. V lost 3 bases, J lost 5 bases, and 12 bases stayed unmatched. The CDR3 covers 19 residues. Per the germline V gene, CDR1 is SNHLY and CDR2 is FYNNEI. CDR3 DNA sequence: TGTGCCAGCAGTGAGTTCGGACTAGCGGGGGGGCCGGATCTAGATACGCAGTATTTT. It specifies CASSEFGLAGGPDLDTQYF.

This rearrangement joins TRBV11-2 to TRBJ2-1; TRBD2 might be the D (5 bases). V was shortened by 1 base and J by 4 bases, with 8 bases between the two germline ends. Per the germline V gene, CDR1 is SGHAT and CDR2 is FQNNGV. The CDR3 is 14 residues long. In nucleotides, the CDR3 is TGTGCCAGCAGCTTAGCCCGGGGATACAATGAGCAGTTCTTC. As protein: CASSLARGYNEQFF.

V usage is TRBV6-1 and J usage is TRBJ1-1; no reliable D call. The CDR3 is 14 amino acids. CDR1 and CDR2 (germline): MNHNS, SASEGT. Trimming pared 1 base from V and 1 base from J, leaving 7 bases between. Written as DNA, the CDR3 is TGTGCCAGCAGTGAAGTTGTGGGGAACACTGAAGCTTTCTTT. It specifies CASSEVVGNTEAFF.

This chain joins TRBV7-9 and TRBJ2-7; tentatively, D is TRBD1 or TRBD2 (5 bases each). Germline V gene sequence: CDR1 SEHNR, CDR2 FQNEAQ (reference sequence). This CDR3 comprises 16 residues. With 4 bases removed from V and 0 bases from J, the gap between germline ends came to 16 bases. The CDR3 sequence is CASSSPGPLLSYEQYF. The CDR3 DNA is TGTGCCAGCAGCTCCCCGGGGCCCTTACTCTCCTACGAGCAGTACTTC.

A single count supports this clone. The chain recombines TRBV6-5 with TRBJ2-1; D unclear. Germline CDR1 and CDR2: MNHEY and SVGAGI. V lost 2 bases to trimming and J lost 7 bases, with 9 bases between them. This CDR3 spans 13 amino acids. Written as DNA, the CDR3 is TGTGCCAGCAGTTACGGCTCACTTAATGAGCAGTTCTTC. Its protein is CASSYGSLNEQFF.

The CDR3: CASSLGGRGEQYF. The DNA of the CDR3 is TGTGCCAGCAGCTTAGGAGGCAGGGGCGAGCAGTACTTC. The rearrangement links TRBV7-2 to TRBJ2-7, with a tentative D call TRBD1 (6 bases). Per the germline V gene, CDR1 is SGHTA and CDR2 is FQGNSA. V lost 1 base, J lost 6 bases, and 10 bases lay in between. This CDR3 is 13 amino acids long.

This sequence joins TRBV7-3 and TRBJ1-1, with D possibly TRBD1 on 5 matching bases. CDR3 length: 15 residues. V was pared by 4 bases and J by 1 base, with 13 bases between. The germline V gene has CDR1 SGHTA and CDR2 FQGTGA. CDR3 DNA: TGTGCCAGCAGCTCTGGGGCGGACGGGAACACTGAAGCTTTCTTT. It codes for CASSSGADGNTEAFF.

This chain links TRBV4-1 with TRBJ1-4; 7 bases agree with TRBD1. The CDR3 covers 15 residues. The germline V gene has CDR1 MGHRA and CDR2 YSYEKL. V lost 2 bases to trimming and J lost 7 bases; unmatched junction nucleotides: 7. The CDR3 DNA reads TGCGCCAGCAGCCAACCGGGGACAGTTAGTGAAAAACTGTTTTTT. Its protein product is CASSQPGTVSEKLFF.

With regard to this clone: The junction and the germline gene differ at one end; a read error may be behind it. The V gene is TRBV7-7, the J gene TRBJ2-7; 11 nucleotides match TRBD1. Germline CDR1 SSHAT, CDR2 FNYEAQ (reference sequence). CDR3 length equals 15 residues. CDR3 sequence (DNA): TGTGCTAGCAGCTTTAGGGACAGGGGGAACGGCGAGCAGTACTTC. This gives the protein CASSFRDRGNGEQYF.

The chain uses TRBV29-1 and TRBJ1-2; D gene ambiguous. This CDR3 spans 13 amino acids. CDR1 SQVTM and CDR2 ANQGSEA come from the germline V gene. The V and J ends lost 4 bases and 5 bases respectively, with 14 bases between them. The CDR3 DNA follows: TGCAGCGTTGGCCCTGAGCAGGTTTATGGCTACACCTTC. It encodes CSVGPEQVYGYTF. The full variable domain, its missing parts supplied by reference TRBV29-1 and TRBJ1-2, is SAVISQKPSRDICQRGTSLTIQCQVDSQVTMMFWYRQQPGQSLTLIATANQGSEATYESGFVIDKFPISRPNLTFSTLTVSNMSPEDSSIYLCSVGPEQVYGYTFGSGTRLTVV.

The chain combines TRBV9 with TRBJ1-1; the D is unclear. Trimming pared 4 bases from V and 5 bases from J, leaving 15 bases between. Germline assignment: CDR1 SGDLS and CDR2 YYNGEE. The CDR3 covers 14 residues. CDR3 DNA: TGTGCCAGCAGCCCCAATGAAGCTGGAACTGAAGCTTTCTTT. Translating it yields CASSPNEAGTEAFF.

The chain is built from TRBV25-1 and TRBJ1-2; 10 nucleotides line up with TRBD1. Trimming took 4 bases from V and 4 from J; bases not matched to a gene: 6. The CDR3 consists of 15 residues. From germline, CDR1 is MGHDK and CDR2 SYGVNS. CDR3 protein: CASSGDRGVGYGYTF. CDR3 sequence (DNA): TGTGCCAGCAGTGGGGACAGGGGAGTTGGCTATGGCTACACCTTC.

The rearrangement uses TRBV6-5 and TRBJ2-2; D ambiguous. The CDR3 totals 12 residues. Trimming shortened V by 6 bases and J by 5 bases, and 7 bases separated the two germline ends. Germline CDR1 MNHEY, CDR2 SVGAGI. The chain's CDR3 is CASSPLTGELFF. In DNA form, the CDR3 reads TGTGCCAGCAGCCCTTTAACCGGGGAGCTGTTTTTT.

The chain is built from TRBV6-5 and TRBJ2-7; 8 bases are a match to TRBD2. Germline CDR1 is MNHEY and CDR2 is SVGAGI. The CDR3 consists of 13 residues. V was clipped by 7 bases and J by 2 bases; unmatched bases: 4. DNA of the CDR3: TGTGCCAGCATCGGGAGGGGGACCTACGAGCAGTACTTC. Translated, it gives CASIGRGTYEQYF.

The chain combines TRBV29-1 with TRBJ1-5; possibly TRBD1 for D (5 bases). The V and J ends lost 3 bases and 2 bases respectively, with 8 bases between them. Germline assignment: CDR1 SQVTM and CDR2 ANQGSEA. The CDR3 loop spans 13 amino acids. CDR3 residues: CSVEGEGNQPQHF. In DNA form, the CDR3 reads TGCAGCGTTGAGGGGGAAGGCAATCAGCCCCAGCATTTT. Supplemented by reference TRBV29-1 and TRBJ1-5, the full variable domain reads SAVISQKPSRDICQRGTSLTIQCQVDSQVTMMFWYRQQPGQSLTLIATANQGSEATYESGFVIDKFPISRPNLTFSTLTVSNMSPEDSSIYLCSVEGEGNQPQHFGDGTRLSIL.

J is TRBJ2-3 and V is TRBV5-1, with 7 bases identical to TRBD2. V was pared by 4 bases and J by 1 base, with 9 bases of the junction left unmatched. CDR1 and CDR2 from the germline V gene are SGHRS and YFSETQ. This CDR3 region has 16 residues. The CDR3 DNA reads TGCGCCAGCAGCGCTCTTGGGGGGGTTGGCACAGATACGCAGTATTTT. Amino acid sequence: CASSALGGVGTDTQYF.

This chain joins TRBV4-2 and TRBJ2-7; tentatively, D is TRBD1 (5 bases). The V end lost 0 bases, the J end lost 0 bases, and 18 bases lay between the germline ends. CDR1 and CDR2 from the germline V gene are LGHNA and YNFKEQ. The CDR3 contains 18 residues. The DNA of the CDR3 is TGTGCCAGCAGCCAAGAGGTGGTTAGGGGATTCGGCTCCTACGAGCAGTACTTC. Protein product: CASSQEVVRGFGSYEQYF.

This chain links TRBV5-4 with TRBJ2-1, with 7 bases matching TRBD2. With V trimmed by 7 bases and J by 3 bases, 10 bases remained unmatched. Germline CDR1 and CDR2: SGHNT and YYREEE (reference sequence). The CDR3 spans 15 residues. DNA of the CDR3: TGTGCCAGCTCCGGGCGGGGGTATAGCTACAATGAGCAGTTCTTC. Protein: CASSGRGYSYNEQFF.

The chain couples TRBV6-5 to TRBJ2-1; D is undetermined. The CDR3 runs to 13 residues. CDR1 is MNHEY, CDR2 SVGAGI, per germline. Trimming took 0 bases from V and 7 from J, leaving 7 bases between them. CDR3 bases: TGTGCCAGCAGTTACTCGAAGAGGAATGAGCAGTTCTTC. Translation gives CASSYSKRNEQFF.